This T cell receptor (beta chain) was sequenced during a study of graft-versus-host responses after intestinal transplantation. Across the study: Grafts were multivisceral, liver-intestinal, or isolated intestinal. The study gave all recipients anti-thymocyte globulin induction, then tacrolimus and steroids for 2 to 3 years.

Notes on this clone: Its antigen is currently unknown.

Data came from immunoSEQ multiplex PCR; TCRdb stores just in-frame clones and leaves some out. The data show about 78,000 clones, with around 89% seen just once and less than 4.5% held by the top ten. Trimming at V came to 0 bases and at J to 4 bases, leaving 7 bases not matched to a gene. The CDR3 length is 16 residues. Study outcomes and limitations: Circulating GvH clones peaking coincided with falling HvG clones soon after transplant. Recipient bone marrow held GvH clones, some seen earlier in ileum or blood.

V usage is TRBV6-7 and J usage is TRBJ1-1; 8 nucleotides agree with TRBD1. TRBV6-7 belongs to the ORF category, with a function that is uncertain. Source: unstimulated CD8+ T cells sorted from spleen or lymph node cells, taken before transplant. This clonotype was obtained from a human donor who was the organ donor for an intestinal transplant. The CDR3 loop reads CASSYSPRGLCTEAFF. CDR3 coding DNA: TGTGCCAGCAGTTACTCACCCAGGGGGCTGTGCACTGAAGCTTTCTTT.